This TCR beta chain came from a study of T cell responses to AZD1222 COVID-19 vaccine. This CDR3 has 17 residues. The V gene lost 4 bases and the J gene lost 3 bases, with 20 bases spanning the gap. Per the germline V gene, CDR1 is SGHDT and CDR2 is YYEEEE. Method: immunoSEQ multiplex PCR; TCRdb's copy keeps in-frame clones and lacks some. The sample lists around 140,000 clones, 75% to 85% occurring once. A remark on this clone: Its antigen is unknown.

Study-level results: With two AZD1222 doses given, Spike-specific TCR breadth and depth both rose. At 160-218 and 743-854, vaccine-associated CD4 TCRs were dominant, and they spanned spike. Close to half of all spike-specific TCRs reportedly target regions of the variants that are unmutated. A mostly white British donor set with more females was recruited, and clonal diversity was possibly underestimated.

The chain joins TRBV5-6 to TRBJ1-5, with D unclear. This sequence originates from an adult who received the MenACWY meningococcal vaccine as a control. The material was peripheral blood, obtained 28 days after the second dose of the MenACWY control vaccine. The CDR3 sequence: CASSNRFGDSYNQPQHF. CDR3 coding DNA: TGTGCCAGCAGCAACCGATTCGGCGACTCTTACAATCAGCCCCAGCATTTT.